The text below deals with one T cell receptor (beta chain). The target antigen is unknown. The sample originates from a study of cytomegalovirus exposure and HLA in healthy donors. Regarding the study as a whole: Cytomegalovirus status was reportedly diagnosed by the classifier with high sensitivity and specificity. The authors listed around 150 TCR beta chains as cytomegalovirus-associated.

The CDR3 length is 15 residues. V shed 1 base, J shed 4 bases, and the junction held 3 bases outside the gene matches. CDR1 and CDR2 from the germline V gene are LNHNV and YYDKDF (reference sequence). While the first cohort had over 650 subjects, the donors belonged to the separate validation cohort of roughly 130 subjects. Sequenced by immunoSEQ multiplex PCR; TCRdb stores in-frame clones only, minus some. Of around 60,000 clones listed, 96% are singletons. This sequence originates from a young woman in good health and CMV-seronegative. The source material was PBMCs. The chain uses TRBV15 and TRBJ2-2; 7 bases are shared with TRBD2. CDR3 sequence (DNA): TGTGCCACCAGCAGAGGGGGGGGAGGCACCGGGGAGCTGTTTTTT. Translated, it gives CATSRGGGGTGELFF.